The clone carrying this TCR beta chain was counted ten times or more. Arm-PCR of CDR3 regions and iRepertoire HTBI primers were used to build TCR beta libraries. One entry per CDR3 protein, called by TCRdb with MiXCR from the multiplex PCR reads. The repertoire consists of approximately 540,000 distinct CDR3 sequences, with 12% occurring once and the leading ten covering over 7%. The data stem from a study of regulatory T cells in long-lasting Graves disease. Trimming took 4 bases from V and 2 from J, leaving 11 bases between them. Per the germline V gene, CDR1 is SGHRS and CDR2 is YFSETQ. This CDR3 region has 14 residues. Time point denoted: newly diagnosed GD, antithyroid drugs for less than 3 months. The TCR library was prepared using RNA isolated from PBMCs. The data also belong to a second study, concerning T cells in Graves' hyperthyroidism and ophthalmopathy. As reported in that work: Hyperthyroidism in the patients, aged 18 to 65, was newly diagnosed and under 2 months in duration. A 13 V-J model separated ophthalmopathy from stable hyperthyroidism.

The receptor was isolated from a woman under 40 with Graves disease. Sequences were derived from peripheral blood mononuclear cells (PBMCs), sampled at new diagnosis, from a patient treated with antithyroid drugs. V gene TRBV5-1 combines with J gene TRBJ2-3; D assignment may be TRBD1 or TRBD2 (5 bases each). The CDR3 loop is CASSPGPVTDTQYF. The CDR3 DNA is TGCGCCAGCAGCCCGGGACCGGTCACAGATACGCAGTATTTT.